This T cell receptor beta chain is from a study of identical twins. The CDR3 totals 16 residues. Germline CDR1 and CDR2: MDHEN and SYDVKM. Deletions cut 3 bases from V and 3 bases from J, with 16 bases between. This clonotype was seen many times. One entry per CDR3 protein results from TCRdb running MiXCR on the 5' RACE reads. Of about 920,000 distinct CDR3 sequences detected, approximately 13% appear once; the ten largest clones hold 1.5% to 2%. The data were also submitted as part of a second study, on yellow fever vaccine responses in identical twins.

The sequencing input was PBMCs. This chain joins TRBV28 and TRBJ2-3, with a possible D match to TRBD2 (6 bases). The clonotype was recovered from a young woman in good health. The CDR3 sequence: CASSFLAGPSTDTQYF. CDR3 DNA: TGTGCCAGCAGTTTTTTGGCGGGGCCATCGACAGATACGCAGTATTTT.